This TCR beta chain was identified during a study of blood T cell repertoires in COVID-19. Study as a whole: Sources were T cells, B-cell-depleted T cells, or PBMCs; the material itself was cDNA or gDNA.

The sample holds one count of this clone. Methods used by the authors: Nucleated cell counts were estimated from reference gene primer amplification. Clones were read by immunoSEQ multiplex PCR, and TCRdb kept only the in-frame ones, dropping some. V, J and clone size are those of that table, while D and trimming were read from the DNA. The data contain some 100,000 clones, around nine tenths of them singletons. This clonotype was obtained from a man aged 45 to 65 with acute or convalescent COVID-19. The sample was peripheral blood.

CDR3 sequence reads: CASSQDQYGSGIVDTQYF. The CDR3 coding sequence is TGCGCCAGCAGCCAAGATCAATATGGGAGTGGGATCGTAGATACGCAGTATTTT. This chain uses TRBV4-1 with TRBJ2-3; D might be TRBD2 (5 bases). Deletions cut 0 bases from V and 5 bases from J, with 21 bases between. This CDR3 region has 18 residues. CDR1 and CDR2 from the germline V gene are MGHRA and YSYEKL.